The source of this T cell receptor (beta chain) is a study of T-cell reconstitution after alpha-beta-depleted transplantation in children. This clonotype has a handful of counts. Library preparation (for TCRbeta) was performed with unique molecular identifiers. TCRdb used MiXCR to reprocess the PCR reads, holding one entry per CDR3 protein. This table has 70,000 to 95,000 distinct CDR3 sequences, more than 10% appearing once. Trimming pared 5 bases from V and 6 bases from J, leaving 16 bases between. The length of the CDR3 is 14 residues. Per the germline V gene, CDR1 is MNHEY and CDR2 is SMNVEV (reference sequence).

This clonotype was sampled from a human donor who donated a stem cell graft to a child with inherited bone marrow failure. The chain links TRBV27 to TRBJ1-2, with a weak D call TRBD1 (5 bases). The sample here was PBMCs from the stem cell graft donor, taken from the stem cell graft. CDR3 loop: CASSRGRGGHGYTF. The CDR3 nucleotides read TGTGCCAGCAGTCGGGGGAGAGGAGGGCATGGCTACACCTTC.